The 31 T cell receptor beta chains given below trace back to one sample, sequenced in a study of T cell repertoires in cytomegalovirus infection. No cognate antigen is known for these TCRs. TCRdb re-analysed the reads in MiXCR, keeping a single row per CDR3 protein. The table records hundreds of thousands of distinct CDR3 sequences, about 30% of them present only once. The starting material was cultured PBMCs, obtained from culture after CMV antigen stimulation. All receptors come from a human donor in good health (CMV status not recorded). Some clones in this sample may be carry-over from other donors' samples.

The CDR3 protein is CASSEANSRSEAFF. The CDR3 coding sequence is TGTGCCAGCAGTGAAGCGAATTCGCGGTCCGAAGCTTTCTTT. The genes are TRBV6-1 and TRBJ1-1; D uncertain. Germline V gives CDR1 MNHNS, CDR2 SASEGT. Trimming cost V 0 bases and J 8 bases, with 13 bases left between them. This CDR3 spans 14 amino acids.

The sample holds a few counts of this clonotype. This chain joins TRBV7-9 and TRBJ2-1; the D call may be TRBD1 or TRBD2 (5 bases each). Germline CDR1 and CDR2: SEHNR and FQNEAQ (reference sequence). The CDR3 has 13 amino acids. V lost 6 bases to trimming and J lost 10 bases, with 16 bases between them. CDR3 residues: CASSPTPGTEQFF. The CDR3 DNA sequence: TGTGCCAGCAGTCCCACCCCCGGGACCGAGCAGTTCTTC.

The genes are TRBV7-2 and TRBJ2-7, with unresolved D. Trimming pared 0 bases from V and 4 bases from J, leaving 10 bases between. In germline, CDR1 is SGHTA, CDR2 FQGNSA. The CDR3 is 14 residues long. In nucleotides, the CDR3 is TGTGCCAGCAGCTTAGCCTTTGGACCGTACGAGCAGTACTTC. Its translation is CASSLAFGPYEQYF.

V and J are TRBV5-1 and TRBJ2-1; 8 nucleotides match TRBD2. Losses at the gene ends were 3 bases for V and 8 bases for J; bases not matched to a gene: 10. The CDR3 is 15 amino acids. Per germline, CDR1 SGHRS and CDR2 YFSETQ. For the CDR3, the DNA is TGCGCCAGCAGCTCCATCGGGACTAGTCTCGATGAGCAGTTCTTC. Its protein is CASSSIGTSLDEQFF. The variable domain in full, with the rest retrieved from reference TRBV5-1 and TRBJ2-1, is KAGVTQTPRYLIKTRGQQVTLSCSPISGHRSVSWYQQTPGQGLQFLFEYFSETQRNKGNFPGRFSGRQFSNSRSEMNVSTLELGDSALYLCASSSIGTSLDEQFFGPGTRLTVL.

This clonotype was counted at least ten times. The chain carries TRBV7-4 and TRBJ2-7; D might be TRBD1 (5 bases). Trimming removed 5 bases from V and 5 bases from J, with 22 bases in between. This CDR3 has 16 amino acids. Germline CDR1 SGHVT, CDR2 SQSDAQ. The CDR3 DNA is TGTGCCAGCAGCGCACGAGGTCCCAGGGTGGTGCACGAGCAGTACTTC. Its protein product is CASSARGPRVVHEQYF. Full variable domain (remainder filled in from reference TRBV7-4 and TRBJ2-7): GAGVSQSPRYKVAKRGRDVALRCDSISGHVTLYWYRQTLGQGSEVLTYSQSDAQRDKSGRPSGRFSAERPERSVSTLKIQRTEQGDSAVYLCASSARGPRVVHEQYFGPGTRLTVT.

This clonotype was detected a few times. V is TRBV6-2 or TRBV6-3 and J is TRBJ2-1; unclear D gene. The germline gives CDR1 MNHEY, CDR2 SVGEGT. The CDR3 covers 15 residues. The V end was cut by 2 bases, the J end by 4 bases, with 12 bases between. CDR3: CASSYGPPGYNEQFF. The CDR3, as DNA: TGTGCCAGCAGTTACGGACCTCCCGGATACAATGAGCAGTTCTTC.

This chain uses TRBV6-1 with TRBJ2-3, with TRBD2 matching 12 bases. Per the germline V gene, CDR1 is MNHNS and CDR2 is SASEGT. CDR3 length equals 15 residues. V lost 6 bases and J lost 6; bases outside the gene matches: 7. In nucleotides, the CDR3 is TGTGCCAGCAGAGCTAGCGGGGGGGCATTGGATACGCAGTATTTT. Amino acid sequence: CASRASGGALDTQYF.

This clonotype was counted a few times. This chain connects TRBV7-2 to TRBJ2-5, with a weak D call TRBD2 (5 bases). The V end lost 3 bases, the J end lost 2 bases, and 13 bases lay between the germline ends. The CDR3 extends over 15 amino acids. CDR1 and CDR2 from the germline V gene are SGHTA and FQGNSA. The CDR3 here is CASSFGAALQETQYF. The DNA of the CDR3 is TGTGCCAGCAGCTTCGGAGCGGCCCTGCAAGAGACCCAGTACTTC.

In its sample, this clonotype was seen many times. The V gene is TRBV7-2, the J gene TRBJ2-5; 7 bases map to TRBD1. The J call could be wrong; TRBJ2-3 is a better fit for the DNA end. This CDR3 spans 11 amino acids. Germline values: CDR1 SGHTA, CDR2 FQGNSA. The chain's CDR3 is CASSSGGTQYF. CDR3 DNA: TGTGCCAGCAGCTCAGGGGGTACGCAGTATTTT.

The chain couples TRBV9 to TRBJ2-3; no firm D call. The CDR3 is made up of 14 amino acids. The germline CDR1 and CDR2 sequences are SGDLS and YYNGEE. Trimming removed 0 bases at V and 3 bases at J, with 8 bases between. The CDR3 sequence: CASSVVSGTDTQYF. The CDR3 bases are TGTGCCAGCAGCGTAGTGTCTGGAACAGATACGCAGTATTTT. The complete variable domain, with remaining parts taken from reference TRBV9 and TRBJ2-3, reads DSGVTQTPKHLITATGQRVTLRCSPRSGDLSVYWYQQSLDQGLQFLIQYYNGEERAKGNILERFSAQQFPDLHSELNLSSLELGDSALYFCASSVVSGTDTQYFGPGTRLTVL.

This chain's CDR3 is CASSAGIFGTPQHF. CDR3 bases: TGTGCCAGCAGTGCGGGGATATTCGGGACACCCCAGCATTTT. The chain combines TRBV6-1 with TRBJ1-5, with D possibly being TRBD1 (6 bases). The V end lost 4 bases, the J end lost 10 bases, and 17 bases lay between the germline ends. CDR1 MNHNS and CDR2 SASEGT come from the germline V gene. The CDR3 is 14 amino acids.

CDR3 DNA sequence: TGTGCCAGCAGCCCCGACAGACAACTGAATTCACCCCTCCACTTT. This sequence encodes CASSPDRQLNSPLHF. V and J are TRBV12-3 or TRBV12-4 and TRBJ1-6; possible D gene TRBD1, 5 bases. This CDR3 contains 15 residues. V shed 6 bases and J shed 7 bases, with 16 bases lying between them.

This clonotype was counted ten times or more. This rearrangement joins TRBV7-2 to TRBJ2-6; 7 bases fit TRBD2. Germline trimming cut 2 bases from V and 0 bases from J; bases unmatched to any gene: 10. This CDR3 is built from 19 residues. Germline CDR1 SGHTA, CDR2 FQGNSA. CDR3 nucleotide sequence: TGTGCCAGCAGCTTACGAGGCGGGAGCCCGAGCTCTGGGGCCAACGTCCTGACTTTC. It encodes CASSLRGGSPSSGANVLTF.

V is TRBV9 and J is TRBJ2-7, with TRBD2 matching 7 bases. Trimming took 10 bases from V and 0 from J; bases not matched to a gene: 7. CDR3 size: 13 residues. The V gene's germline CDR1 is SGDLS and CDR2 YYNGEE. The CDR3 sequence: CAGQAGHSYEQYF. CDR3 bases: TGTGCCGGCCAAGCGGGGCACTCCTACGAGCAGTACTTC. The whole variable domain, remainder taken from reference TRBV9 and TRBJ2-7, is DSGVTQTPKHLITATGQRVTLRCSPRSGDLSVYWYQQSLDQGLQFLIQYYNGEERAKGNILERFSAQQFPDLHSELNLSSLELGDSALYFCAGQAGHSYEQYFGPGTRLTVT.

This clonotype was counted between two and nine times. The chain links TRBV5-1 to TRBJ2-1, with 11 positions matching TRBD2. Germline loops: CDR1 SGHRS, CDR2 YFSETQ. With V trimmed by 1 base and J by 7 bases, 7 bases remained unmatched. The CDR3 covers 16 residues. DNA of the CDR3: TGCGCCAGCAGCTTGAATCCGGCTAGCGGGGGGAATGAGCAGTTCTTC. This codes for CASSLNPASGGNEQFF.

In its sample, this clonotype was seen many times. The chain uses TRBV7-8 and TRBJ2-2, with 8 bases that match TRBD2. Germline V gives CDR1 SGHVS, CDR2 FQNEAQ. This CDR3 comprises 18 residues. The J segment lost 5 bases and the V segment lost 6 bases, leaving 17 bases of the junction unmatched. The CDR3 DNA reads TGTGCCAGCAGAAAAGGGGGTAGCGGGGCGTCGAGAACCGGGGAGCTGTTTTTT. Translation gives CASRKGGSGASRTGELFF.

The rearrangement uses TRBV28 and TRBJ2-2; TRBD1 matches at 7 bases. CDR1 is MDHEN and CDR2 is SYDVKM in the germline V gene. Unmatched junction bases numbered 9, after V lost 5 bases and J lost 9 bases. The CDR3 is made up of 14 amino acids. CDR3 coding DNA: TGTGCCAGCAGTGGACAGGTGGGCTCCAGGGAGCTGTTTTTT. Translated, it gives CASSGQVGSRELFF.

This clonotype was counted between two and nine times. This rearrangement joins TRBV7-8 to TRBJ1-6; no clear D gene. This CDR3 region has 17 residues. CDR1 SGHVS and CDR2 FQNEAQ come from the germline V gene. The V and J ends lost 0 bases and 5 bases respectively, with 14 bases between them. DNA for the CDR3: TGTGCCAGCAGCTTAGCCCGTGTTCCGAGGAATAATTCACCCCTCCACTTT. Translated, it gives CASSLARVPRNNSPLHF.

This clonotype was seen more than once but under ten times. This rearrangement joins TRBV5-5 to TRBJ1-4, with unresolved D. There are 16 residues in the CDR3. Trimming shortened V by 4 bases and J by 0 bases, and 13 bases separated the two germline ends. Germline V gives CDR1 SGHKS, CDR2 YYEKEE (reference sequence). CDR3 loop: CASSRDTPATNEKLFF. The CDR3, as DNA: TGTGCCAGCAGCCGCGATACGCCTGCAACTAATGAAAAACTGTTTTTT.

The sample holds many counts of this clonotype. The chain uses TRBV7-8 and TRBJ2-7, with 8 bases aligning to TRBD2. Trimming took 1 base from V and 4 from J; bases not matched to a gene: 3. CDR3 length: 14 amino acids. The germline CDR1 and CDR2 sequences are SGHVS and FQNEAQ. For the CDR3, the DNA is TGTGCCAGCAGCTTAGTGGCTAGCGGGTACGAGCAGTACTTC. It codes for CASSLVASGYEQYF. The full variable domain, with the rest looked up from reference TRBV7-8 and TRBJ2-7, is GAGVSQSPRYKVAKRGQDVALRCDPISGHVSLFWYQQALGQGPEFLTYFQNEAQLDKSGLPSDRFFAERPEGSVSTLKIQRTQQEDSAVYLCASSLVASGYEQYFGPGTRLTVT.

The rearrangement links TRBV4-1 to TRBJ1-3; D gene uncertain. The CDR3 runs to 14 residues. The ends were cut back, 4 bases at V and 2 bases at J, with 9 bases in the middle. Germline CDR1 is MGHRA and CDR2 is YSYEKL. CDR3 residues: CASSPAWAGNTIYF. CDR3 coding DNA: TGCGCCAGCAGCCCGGCCTGGGCTGGAAACACCATATATTTT.

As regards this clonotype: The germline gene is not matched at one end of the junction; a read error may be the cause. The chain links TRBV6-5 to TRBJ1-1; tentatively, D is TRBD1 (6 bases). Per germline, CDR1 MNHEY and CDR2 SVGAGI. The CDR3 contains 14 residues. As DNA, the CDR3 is TGTGCCAGCAAACTAACAGGGCTGAATACTGAAGCTTTCTTT. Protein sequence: CASKLTGLNTEAFF.

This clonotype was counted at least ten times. CDR3 amino acids: CASSPGEYTEAFF. Written as DNA, the CDR3 is TGTGCCAGCAGTCCGGGAGAGTACACTGAAGCTTTCTTT. V is TRBV7-6 and J is TRBJ1-1; D is unresolved. Germline V CDR1 and CDR2: SGHVS, FNYEAQ. This CDR3 is built from 13 residues. The ends were cut back, 6 bases at V and 3 bases at J, with 11 bases in the middle.

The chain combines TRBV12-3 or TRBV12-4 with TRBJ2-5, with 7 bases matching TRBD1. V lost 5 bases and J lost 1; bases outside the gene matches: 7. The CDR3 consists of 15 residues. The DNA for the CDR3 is TGTGCCAGCAGTACCTCGGACAGGCGCCAAGAGACCCAGTACTTC. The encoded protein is CASSTSDRRQETQYF.

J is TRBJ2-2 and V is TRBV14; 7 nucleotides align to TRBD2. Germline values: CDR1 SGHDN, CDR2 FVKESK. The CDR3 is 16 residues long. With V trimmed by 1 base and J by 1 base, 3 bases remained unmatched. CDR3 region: CASSQVASGNTGELFF. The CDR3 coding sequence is TGTGCCAGCAGCCAAGTGGCTAGCGGGAACACCGGGGAGCTGTTTTTT.

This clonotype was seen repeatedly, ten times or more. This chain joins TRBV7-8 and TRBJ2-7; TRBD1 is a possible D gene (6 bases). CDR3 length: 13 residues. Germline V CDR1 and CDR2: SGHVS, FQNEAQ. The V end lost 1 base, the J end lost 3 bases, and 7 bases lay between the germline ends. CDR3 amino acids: CASSLGQDYEQYF. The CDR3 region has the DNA TGTGCCAGCAGCTTAGGACAGGACTACGAGCAGTACTTC.

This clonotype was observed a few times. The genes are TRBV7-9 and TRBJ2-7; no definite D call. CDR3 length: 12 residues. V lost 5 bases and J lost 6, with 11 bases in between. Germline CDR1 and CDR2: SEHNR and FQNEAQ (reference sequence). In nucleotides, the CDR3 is TGTGCCAGCAGCCCATTGGGGATCGAGCAGTACTTC. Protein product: CASSPLGIEQYF.

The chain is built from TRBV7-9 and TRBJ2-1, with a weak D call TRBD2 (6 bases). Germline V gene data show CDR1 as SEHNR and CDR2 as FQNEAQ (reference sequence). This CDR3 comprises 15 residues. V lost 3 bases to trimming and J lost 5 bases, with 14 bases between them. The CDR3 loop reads CASSLPPSADNEQFF. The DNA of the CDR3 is TGTGCCAGCAGCTTGCCACCTAGCGCTGACAATGAGCAGTTCTTC.

The chain's CDR3 is CASSLGSSGGAWEQFF. CDR3 nucleotide sequence: TGTGCCAGCAGCTTGGGAAGTAGCGGGGGGGCTTGGGAGCAGTTCTTC. The genes are TRBV5-4 and TRBJ2-1; 11 nucleotides agree with TRBD2. The germline gives CDR1 SGHNT, CDR2 YYREEE (reference sequence). V lost 0 bases and J lost 10; bases outside the gene matches: 9. The CDR3 sequence is 16 residues long.

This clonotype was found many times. DNA for the CDR3: TGTGCCAGCAGCTCCGTAGCGGGAGTGGGCACAGATACGCAGTATTTT. Its translation: CASSSVAGVGTDTQYF. The genes are TRBV7-2 and TRBJ2-3; 9 nucleotides agree with TRBD2. This CDR3 contains 16 residues. J lost 1 base, V lost 4 bases, and 6 bases had no gene match. Germline V gene sequence: CDR1 SGHTA, CDR2 FQGNSA.

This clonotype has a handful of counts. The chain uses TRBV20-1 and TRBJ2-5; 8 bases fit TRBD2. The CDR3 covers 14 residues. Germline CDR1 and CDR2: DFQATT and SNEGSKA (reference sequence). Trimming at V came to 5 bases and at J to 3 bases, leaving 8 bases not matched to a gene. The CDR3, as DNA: TGCAGTGCTGTGGTCGGTAGCGGGGAAGAGACCCAGTACTTC. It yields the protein CSAVVGSGEETQYF.